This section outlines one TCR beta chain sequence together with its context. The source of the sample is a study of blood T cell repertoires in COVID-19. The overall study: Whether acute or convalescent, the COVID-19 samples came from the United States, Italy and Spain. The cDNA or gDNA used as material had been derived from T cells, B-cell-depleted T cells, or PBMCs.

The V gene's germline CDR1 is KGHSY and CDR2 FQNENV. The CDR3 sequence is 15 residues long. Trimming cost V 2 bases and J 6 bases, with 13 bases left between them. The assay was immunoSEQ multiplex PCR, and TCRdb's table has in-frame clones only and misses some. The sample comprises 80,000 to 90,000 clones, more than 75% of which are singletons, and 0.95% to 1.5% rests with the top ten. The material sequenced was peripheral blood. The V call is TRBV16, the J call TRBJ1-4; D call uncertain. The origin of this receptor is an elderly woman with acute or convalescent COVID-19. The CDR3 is CASSQEAGLDEKLFF. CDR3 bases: TGTGCCAGCAGCCAAGAGGCAGGACTTGATGAAAAACTGTTTTTT. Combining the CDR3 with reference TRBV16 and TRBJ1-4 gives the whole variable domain GEEVAQTPKHLVRGEGQKAKLYCAPIKGHSYVFWYQQVLKNEFKFLISFQNENVFDETGMPKERFSAKCLPNSPCSLEIQATKLEDSAVYFCASSQEAGLDEKLFFGSGTQLSVL.